Described below is a single T cell receptor (beta chain) sequence and its context. Per germline, CDR1 MNHNS and CDR2 SASEGT. CDR3 length: 14 amino acids. V was cut by 6 bases and J by 5 bases, with 16 bases left in between. The record originates from a study of siplizumab effects on memory and regulatory T cells. Libraries were prepared by immunoSEQ multiplex PCR; TCRdb keeps only in-frame clonotypes and omits some of them. The repertoire includes about 91,000 clones, 96% of them detected once, and less than 0.035% sits in the top ten. The sample consisted of naive CD4+ T cells sorted from blood. The chain carries TRBV6-1 and TRBJ2-5; TRBD1 might be the D (5 bases). This TCR was recovered from a human donor in good health. CDR3 nucleotide sequence: TGTGCCAGCAGGAACCCTGGGGCCGGGGAGACCCAGTACTTC. This gives the protein CASRNPGAGETQYF.